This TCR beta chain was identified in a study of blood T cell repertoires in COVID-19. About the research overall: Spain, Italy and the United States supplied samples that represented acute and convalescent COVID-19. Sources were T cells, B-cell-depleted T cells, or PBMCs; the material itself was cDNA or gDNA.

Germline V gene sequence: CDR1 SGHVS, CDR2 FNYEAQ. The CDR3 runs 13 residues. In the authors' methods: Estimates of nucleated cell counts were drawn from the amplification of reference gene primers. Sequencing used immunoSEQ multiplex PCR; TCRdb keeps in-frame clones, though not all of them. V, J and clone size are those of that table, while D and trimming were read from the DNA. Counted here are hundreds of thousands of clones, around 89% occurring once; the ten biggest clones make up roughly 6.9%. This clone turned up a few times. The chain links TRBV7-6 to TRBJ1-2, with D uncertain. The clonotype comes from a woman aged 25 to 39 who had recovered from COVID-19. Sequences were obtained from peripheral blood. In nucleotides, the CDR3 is TGTGCACGGTTGGCGGGAACTAACTATGGCTACACCTTC. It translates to CARLAGTNYGYTF.